Below are 23 T cell receptor beta chains sequenced from a single sample in a study of blood T cell repertoires in COVID-19 (dated by TCRdb to between 2020 and 2021). The protocol used for the library was the immunoSEQ multiplex PCR assay. In TCRdb, the immuneACCESS table is reduced to in-frame sequences with V and J assigned. These tables do not hold every clone; where another copy was compared, an unresolved V gene accounts for under half, and the others remain unexplained. The sample records around 200,000 clones, roughly 85% of which are singletons. Clones ranked in the top ten supply approximately 10% of the sample. Sample: peripheral blood. All receptors come from a human donor with active or convalescent COVID-19. The donor label of this sample is uncertain.

V gene TRBV21-1 combines with J gene TRBJ2-7; whether TRBD2, the table's D call, matches the DNA was not checked. TRBV21-1 represents a pseudogene. The CDR3 length is 16 residues. DNA for the CDR3: TGTGCCAGCAGCAAAGTGAGCGGTTATAGCTCCTACGAGCAGTACTTC. Translated, it gives CASSKVSGYSSYEQYF.

The chain uses TRBV3-1 (or the pseudogene TRBV3-2) and TRBJ1-6; D might be TRBD1 (5 bases). CDR1 is LGHDT and CDR2 is YNNKEL in the germline V gene (reference sequence). CDR3 size: 16 residues. V dropped 3 bases and J dropped 8 bases, with 17 bases sitting between them. The CDR3: CASSQGGTGGYSPLHF. In DNA, the CDR3 is TGTGCCAGCAGCCAGGGAGGAACTGGGGGTTATTCACCCCTCCACTTT.

The genes are TRBV14 and TRBJ1-6; 9 nucleotides match TRBD1. Germline trimming cut 1 base from V and 8 bases from J; bases unmatched to any gene: 0. The CDR3 totals 14 residues. Germline V CDR1 and CDR2: SGHDN, FVKESK. This chain's CDR3 is CASSQGTGDSPLHF. The DNA of the CDR3 is TGTGCCAGCAGCCAAGGGACAGGGGATTCACCCCTCCACTTT.

The chain employs TRBV11-2 and TRBJ1-1; 9 positions match TRBD1. This CDR3 region has 15 residues. CDR1 is SGHAT and CDR2 is FQNNGV in the germline V gene. V was clipped by 2 bases and J by 1 base; unmatched bases: 2. In DNA form, the CDR3 reads TGTGCCAGCAGCTTACGACAGGGGGGGAACACTGAAGCTTTCTTT. Translation gives CASSLRQGGNTEAFF.

The chain has TRBV29-1 and TRBJ2-2, with 10 bases lining up with TRBD1. The CDR3 covers 15 residues. Germline CDR1 reads SQVTM; CDR2 reads ANQGSEA. After removal of 4 bases from V and 2 bases from J, the junction contained 4 bases not matched to a gene. In nucleotides, the CDR3 is TGCAGCGTTGGGGGGACAGGGGCCAACACCGGGGAGCTGTTTTTT. Protein sequence: CSVGGTGANTGELFF.

The chain has TRBV30 and TRBJ2-4; no clear D gene. The ends were cut back, 2 bases at V and 0 bases at J, with 8 bases in the middle. CDR3 length equals 14 residues. CDR1 is GTSNPN and CDR2 is SVGIG in the germline V gene (reference sequence). As DNA, the CDR3 is TGTGCCTGGAGTACGGGTTCAGCCAAAAACATTCAGTACTTC. This codes for CAWSTGSAKNIQYF.

This clone was found once. The chain joins TRBV7-2 to TRBJ2-5, with 7 nucleotides matching TRBD1. This CDR3 region has 16 residues. Germline lookup yields CDR1 SGHTA and CDR2 FQGNSA. Germline trimming cut 0 bases from V and 2 bases from J; bases unmatched to any gene: 6. CDR3 in DNA: TGTGCCAGCAGCTTAGCCCCAGGGGGTCCTCAAGAGACCCAGTACTTC. Amino acid sequence: CASSLAPGGPQETQYF.

In its sample, this clone was seen once. This chain links TRBV5-1 with TRBJ2-1; TRBD2 aligns across 9 bases. Germline values: CDR1 SGHRS, CDR2 YFSETQ. The trim removed 2 bases at V and 9 bases at J, leaving 9 bases unmatched. The CDR3 totals 15 residues. This CDR3 is CASSFGLAGSTEQFF. CDR3 in DNA: TGCGCCAGCAGCTTCGGGCTAGCGGGATCCACTGAGCAGTTCTTC.

The chain couples TRBV18 to TRBJ2-2, with D possibly being TRBD1 (6 bases). The CDR3 has 15 residues. Germline CDR1 is KGHSH and CDR2 is LQKENI. V lost 2 bases, J lost 5 bases, and 12 bases lay in between. Written as DNA, the CDR3 is TGTGCCAGCTCACCAACATACAGGGAGACCGGGGAGCTGTTTTTT. It translates to CASSPTYRETGELFF.

The rearrangement links TRBV28 to TRBJ2-7; 10 nucleotides align to TRBD2. The CDR3 is 15 amino acids. Looked up from germline, CDR1 is MDHEN and CDR2 is SYDVKM. V lost 2 bases to trimming and J lost 9 bases; unmatched junction nucleotides: 10. The CDR3 nucleotides are TGTGCCAGCAGTTTACCCGCTAGCGGGAGTGGTAGGCAGTACTTC. Amino acids: CASSLPASGSGRQYF.

V is TRBV29-1 and J is TRBJ2-7; 11 positions match TRBD2. The CDR3 contains 14 residues. The germline gives CDR1 SQVTM, CDR2 ANQGSEA. J lost 3 bases, V lost 4 bases, and 5 bases had no gene match. The CDR3 nucleotides are TGCAGCGTTGCGGCCGGGACTAGCGGCTACGAGCAGTACTTC. It specifies CSVAAGTSGYEQYF.

The V gene is TRBV7-9, the J gene TRBJ1-2; 7 bases agree with TRBD1. Germline V lookup: CDR1 SEHNR, CDR2 FQNEAQ (reference sequence). The CDR3 contains 14 residues. The V and J ends lost 2 bases and 7 bases, in that order; junction bases with no gene match: 7. The CDR3 sequence is CASSLSGQALGYTF. DNA of the CDR3: TGTGCCAGCAGCTTAAGTGGACAGGCTCTTGGCTACACCTTC.

The V call is TRBV7-9, the J call TRBJ2-1; the match to TRBD1 covers 8 bases. Losses at the gene ends were 4 bases for V and 4 bases for J; bases not matched to a gene: 9. The CDR3 runs to 16 residues. The germline gives CDR1 SEHNR, CDR2 FQNEAQ (reference sequence). The CDR3 loop is CASSWTGSIEYNEQFF. The CDR3 DNA sequence: TGTGCCAGCAGCTGGACAGGGAGCATCGAGTACAATGAGCAGTTCTTC.

The rearrangement links TRBV19 to TRBJ1-2; D is possibly TRBD1 (6 bases). This CDR3 has 16 residues. Trimming left V 1 base short and J 5 bases short, with 17 bases between. The germline CDR1 and CDR2 sequences are LNHDA and SQIVND (reference sequence). The CDR3 DNA is TGTGCCAGTAGTATAGCCGCCGTTGGGGGCCAGTATGGCTACACCTTC. The encoded protein is CASSIAAVGGQYGYTF.

The rearrangement joins TRBV6-6 to TRBJ2-1, with D tentatively TRBD2 (5 bases). The CDR3 runs to 15 residues. V was trimmed by 4 bases and J by 8 bases, leaving 18 bases between them. Germline V lookup: CDR1 MNHNY, CDR2 SVGAGI (reference sequence). The CDR3 DNA is TGTGCCAGCAGTTCAAAGAAGAGGGCCGGCGATGAGCAGTTCTTC. Protein sequence: CASSSKKRAGDEQFF.

The count of this clone is one. This sequence joins TRBV2 and TRBJ1-1; D is uncertain. The CDR3 is 12 amino acids. Trimming took 6 bases from V and 8 from J, leaving 13 bases between them. Germline V gene lookup returns CDR1 SNHLY and CDR2 FYNNEI. Here the CDR3 DNA reads TGTGCCAGCAGGGGCACAGTGACCGAAGCTTTCTTT. Amino acids: CASRGTVTEAFF. The full variable domain, with the rest looked up from reference TRBV2 and TRBJ1-1, is EPEVTQTPSHQVTQMGQEVILRCVPISNHLYFYWYRQILGQKVEFLVSFYNNEISEKSEIFDDQFSVERPDGSNFTLKIRSTKLEDSAMYFCASRGTVTEAFFGQGTRLTVV.

The genes are TRBV3-1 (or the pseudogene TRBV3-2) and TRBJ2-7; the match to TRBD2 covers 7 bases. This CDR3 is 17 amino acids long. In germline, CDR1 is LGHDT, CDR2 YNNKEL (reference sequence). V was clipped by 0 bases and J by 6 bases; unmatched bases: 14. The CDR3 nucleotides read TGTGCCAGCAGCCAAGATCCCGAGAAGCGGGAAAGGTTCGAGCAGTACTTC. It is translated as CASSQDPEKRERFEQYF.

This chain links TRBV29-1 with TRBJ2-3, with 10 nucleotides matching TRBD2. This CDR3 region has 14 residues. The junction had 4 bases not matched to a gene; V was cut back by 5 bases and J by 2 bases. CDR1 and CDR2 from the germline V gene are SQVTM and ANQGSEA. CDR3 loop: CSVSGLAATDTQYF. CDR3 sequence (DNA): TGCAGCGTTTCAGGACTAGCGGCCACAGATACGCAGTATTTT.

J is TRBJ2-7 and V is TRBV24-1; 11 bases are shared with TRBD2. The CDR3 runs 16 residues. V trimming: 2 bases; J trimming: 3 bases; junction bases outside the gene matches: 5. Germline V gene data show CDR1 as KGHDR and CDR2 as SFDVKD. The CDR3 nucleotides read TGTGCCACCAGTGATTCCGGGACTAGCGGAGTCTACGAGCAGTACTTC. Translation: CATSDSGTSGVYEQYF.

This clone was detected once. V usage is TRBV6-5 and J usage is TRBJ2-3; TRBD2 aligns across 10 bases. Germline V lookup: CDR1 MNHEY, CDR2 SVGAGI. The CDR3 runs 15 residues. Trimming removed 6 bases from V and 6 bases from J; junction bases left unmatched: 9. CDR3 region: CASSRGLAGVDTQYF. DNA of the CDR3: TGTGCCAGCAGCCGAGGGCTAGCGGGAGTTGATACGCAGTATTTT.

The chain links TRBV29-1 to TRBJ2-3; 8 positions match TRBD2. The CDR3 is 15 residues long. With V trimmed by 2 bases and J by 4 bases, 8 bases remained unmatched. Per the germline V gene, CDR1 is SQVTM and CDR2 is ANQGSEA. CDR3 in DNA: TGCAGCGTTGAATCCAGCGGGAGCGTCTCAGATACGCAGTATTTT. Translated: CSVESSGSVSDTQYF.

The CDR3 coding sequence is TGTGCCAGCAGGAGCCTTGGGGCCAACGTCCTGACTTTC. It translates to CASRSLGANVLTF. This sequence joins TRBV3-1 (or the pseudogene TRBV3-2) and TRBJ2-6; D gene uncertain. Germline CDR1 and CDR2: LGHDT and YNNKEL (reference sequence). The CDR3 covers 13 residues. V was shortened by 6 bases and J by 3 bases, with 6 bases between the two germline ends.

The sample holds a few counts of this clone. The chain uses TRBV28 and TRBJ1-3; possible D gene TRBD1, 5 bases. CDR3 length equals 15 residues. Trimming stripped 0 bases from V and 7 bases from J, with 13 bases between. Germline V gene lookup returns CDR1 MDHEN and CDR2 SYDVKM. CDR3 in amino acids: CASSLWAQGHNTIYF. The CDR3 bases are TGTGCCAGCAGTTTATGGGCCCAGGGCCACAACACCATATATTTT.